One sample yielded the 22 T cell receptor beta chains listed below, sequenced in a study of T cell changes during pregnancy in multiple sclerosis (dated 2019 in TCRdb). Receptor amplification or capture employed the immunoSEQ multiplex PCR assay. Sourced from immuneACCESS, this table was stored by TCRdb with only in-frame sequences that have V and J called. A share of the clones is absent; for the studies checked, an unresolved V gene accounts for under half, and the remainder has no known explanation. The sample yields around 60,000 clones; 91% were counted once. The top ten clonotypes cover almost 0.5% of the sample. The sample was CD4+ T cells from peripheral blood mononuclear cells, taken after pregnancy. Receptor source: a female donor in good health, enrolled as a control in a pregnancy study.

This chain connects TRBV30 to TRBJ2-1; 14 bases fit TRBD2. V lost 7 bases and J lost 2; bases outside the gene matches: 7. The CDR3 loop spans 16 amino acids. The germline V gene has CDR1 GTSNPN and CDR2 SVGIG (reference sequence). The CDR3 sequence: CALQPGLAGAYNEQFF. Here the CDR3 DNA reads TGTGCCTTGCAGCCGGGACTAGCGGGGGCCTACAATGAGCAGTTCTTC.

The CDR3 DNA sequence: TGTGCCAGCAACTCGCCGGGACTACAGGGAGAAAAACTGTTTTTT. The encoded protein is CASNSPGLQGEKLFF. This rearrangement joins TRBV19 to TRBJ1-4; D is possibly TRBD1 (6 bases). The CDR3 has 15 amino acids. Germline values: CDR1 LNHDA, CDR2 SQIVND (reference sequence). Trimming stripped 9 bases from V and 8 bases from J, with 22 bases between.

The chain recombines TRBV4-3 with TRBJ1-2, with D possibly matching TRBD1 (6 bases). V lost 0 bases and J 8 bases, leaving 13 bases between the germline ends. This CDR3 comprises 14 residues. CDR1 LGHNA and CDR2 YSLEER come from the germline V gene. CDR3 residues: CASSQDQQGRGYTF. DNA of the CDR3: TGCGCCAGCAGCCAAGACCAACAGGGCAGGGGCTACACCTTC.

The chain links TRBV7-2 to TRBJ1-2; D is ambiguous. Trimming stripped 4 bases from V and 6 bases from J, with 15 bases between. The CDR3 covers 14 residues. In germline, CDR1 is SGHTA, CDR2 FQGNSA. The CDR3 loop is CASSYRIQSNGYTF. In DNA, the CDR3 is TGTGCCAGCAGCTATAGGATACAGTCCAATGGCTACACCTTC.

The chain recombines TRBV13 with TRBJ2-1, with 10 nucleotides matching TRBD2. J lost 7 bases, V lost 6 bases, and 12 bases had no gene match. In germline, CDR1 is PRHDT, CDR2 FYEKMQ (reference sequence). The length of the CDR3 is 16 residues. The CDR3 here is CASRPQAGGPGNEQFF. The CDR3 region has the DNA TGTGCCAGCAGACCCCAAGCGGGGGGGCCCGGGAATGAGCAGTTCTTC.

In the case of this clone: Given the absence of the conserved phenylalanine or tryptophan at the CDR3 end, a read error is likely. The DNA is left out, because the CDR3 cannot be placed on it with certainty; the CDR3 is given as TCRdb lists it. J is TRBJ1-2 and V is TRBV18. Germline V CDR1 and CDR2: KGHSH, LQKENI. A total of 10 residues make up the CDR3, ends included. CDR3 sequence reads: CASSPMEYGC.

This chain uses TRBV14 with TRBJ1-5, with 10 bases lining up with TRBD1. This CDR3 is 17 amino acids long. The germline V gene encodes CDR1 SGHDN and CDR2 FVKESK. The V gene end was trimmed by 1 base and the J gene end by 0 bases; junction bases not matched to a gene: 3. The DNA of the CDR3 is TGTGCCAGCAGCCAAGGGACAGGGGGTATTAGCAATCAGCCCCAGCATTTT. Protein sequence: CASSQGTGGISNQPQHF.

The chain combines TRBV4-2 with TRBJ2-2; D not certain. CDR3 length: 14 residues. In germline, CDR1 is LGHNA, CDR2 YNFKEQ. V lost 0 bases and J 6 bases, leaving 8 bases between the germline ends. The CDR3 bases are TGTGCCAGCAGCCAAGATCTTGCGCCCGGGGAGCTGTTTTTT. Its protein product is CASSQDLAPGELFF.

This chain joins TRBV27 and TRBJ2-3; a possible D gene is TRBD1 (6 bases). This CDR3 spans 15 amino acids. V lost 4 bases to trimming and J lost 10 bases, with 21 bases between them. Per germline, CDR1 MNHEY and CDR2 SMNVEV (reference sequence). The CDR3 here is CASSSPGRRPGAQYF. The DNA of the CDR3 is TGTGCCAGCAGTTCTCCTGGACGTAGGCCAGGGGCGCAGTATTTT.

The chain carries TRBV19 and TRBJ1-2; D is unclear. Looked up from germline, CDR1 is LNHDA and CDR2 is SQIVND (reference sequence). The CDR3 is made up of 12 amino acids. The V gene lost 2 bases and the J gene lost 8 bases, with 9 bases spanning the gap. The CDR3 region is CASSIRGWGYTF. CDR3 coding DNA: TGTGCCAGTAGTATACGGGGATGGGGCTACACCTTC.

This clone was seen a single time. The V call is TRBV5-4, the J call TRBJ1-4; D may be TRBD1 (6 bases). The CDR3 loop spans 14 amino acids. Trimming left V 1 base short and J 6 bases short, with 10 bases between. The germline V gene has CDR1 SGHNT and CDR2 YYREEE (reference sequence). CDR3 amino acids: CASSLQGGHEKLFF. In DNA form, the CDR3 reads TGTGCCAGCAGCTTGCAAGGGGGACATGAAAAACTGTTTTTT.

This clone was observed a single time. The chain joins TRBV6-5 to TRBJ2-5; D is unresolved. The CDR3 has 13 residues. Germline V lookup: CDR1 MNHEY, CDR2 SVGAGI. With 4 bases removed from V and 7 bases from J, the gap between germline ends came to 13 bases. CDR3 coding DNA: TGTGCCAGCAGTTTTGACCGCCCGGGGACCCAGTACTTC. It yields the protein CASSFDRPGTQYF.

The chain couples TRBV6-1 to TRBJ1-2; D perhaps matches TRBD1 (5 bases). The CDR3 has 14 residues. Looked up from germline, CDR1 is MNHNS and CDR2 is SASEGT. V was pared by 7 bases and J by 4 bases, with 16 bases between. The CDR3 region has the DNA TGTGCCAGCATCCAGAGGGGAGGAAGCTATGGCTACACCTTC. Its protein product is CASIQRGGSYGYTF.

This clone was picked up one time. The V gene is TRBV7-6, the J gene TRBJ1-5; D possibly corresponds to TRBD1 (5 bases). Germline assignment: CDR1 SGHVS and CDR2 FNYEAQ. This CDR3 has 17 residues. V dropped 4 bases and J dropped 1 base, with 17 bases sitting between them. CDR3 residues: CASSSSNRTTSNQPQHF. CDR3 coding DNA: TGTGCCAGCAGCTCCTCAAACAGGACTACCAGCAATCAGCCCCAGCATTTT. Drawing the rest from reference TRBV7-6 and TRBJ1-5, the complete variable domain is GAGVSQSPRYKVTKRGQDVALRCDPISGHVSLYWYRQALGQGPEFLTYFNYEAQQDKSGLPNDRFSAERPEGSISTLTIQRTEQRDSAMYRCASSSSNRTTSNQPQHFGDGTRLSIL.

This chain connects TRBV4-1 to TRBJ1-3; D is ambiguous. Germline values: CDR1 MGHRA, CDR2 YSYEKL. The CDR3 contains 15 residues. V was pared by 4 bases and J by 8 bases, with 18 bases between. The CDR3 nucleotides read TGCGCCAGCAGCCCCCTTGCGGGGATATCGGACACCATATATTTT. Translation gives CASSPLAGISDTIYF.

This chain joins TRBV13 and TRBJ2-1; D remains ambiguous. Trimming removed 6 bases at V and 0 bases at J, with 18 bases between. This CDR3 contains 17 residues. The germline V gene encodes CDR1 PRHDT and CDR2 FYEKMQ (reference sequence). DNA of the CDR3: TGTGCCAGCAGTCTACGGGTCGGAGACCGCTCCTACAATGAGCAGTTCTTC. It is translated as CASSLRVGDRSYNEQFF.

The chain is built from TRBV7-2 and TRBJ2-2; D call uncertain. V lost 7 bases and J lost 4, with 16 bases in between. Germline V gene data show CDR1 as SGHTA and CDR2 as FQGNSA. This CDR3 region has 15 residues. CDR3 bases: TGTGCCAGCAACCCATCCGGTTTAATCACCGGGGAGCTGTTTTTT. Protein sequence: CASNPSGLITGELFF.

The CDR3 DNA reads as TGTGCCAGCAGCTCCCGGGGGGGATACCAAGAGACCCAGTACTTC. It encodes CASSSRGGYQETQYF. This chain links TRBV9 with TRBJ2-5, with TRBD2 matching 8 bases. Looked up from germline, CDR1 is SGDLS and CDR2 is YYNGEE. Trimming at V came to 4 bases and at J to 0 bases, leaving 5 bases not matched to a gene. The CDR3 is made up of 15 amino acids.

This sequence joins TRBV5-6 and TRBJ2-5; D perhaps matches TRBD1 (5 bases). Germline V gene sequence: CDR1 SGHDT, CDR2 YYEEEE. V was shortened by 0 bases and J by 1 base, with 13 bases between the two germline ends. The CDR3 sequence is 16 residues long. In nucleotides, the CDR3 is TGTGCCAGCAGCTTGGGGTTTAGGGGCGGCCAAGAGACCCAGTACTTC. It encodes CASSLGFRGGQETQYF.

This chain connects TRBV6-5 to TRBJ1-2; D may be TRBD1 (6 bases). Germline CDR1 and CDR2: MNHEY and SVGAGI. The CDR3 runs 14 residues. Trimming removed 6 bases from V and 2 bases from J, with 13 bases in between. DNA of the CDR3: TGTGCCAGCAGCCGCGACAGGAAAAACTATGGCTACACCTTC. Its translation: CASSRDRKNYGYTF.

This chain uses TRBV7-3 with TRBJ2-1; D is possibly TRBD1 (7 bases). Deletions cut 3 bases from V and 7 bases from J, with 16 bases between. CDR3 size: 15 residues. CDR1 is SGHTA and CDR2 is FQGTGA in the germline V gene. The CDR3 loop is CASSFQGGIGNEQFF. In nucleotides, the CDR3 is TGTGCCAGCAGCTTCCAGGGGGGTATCGGAAATGAGCAGTTCTTC.

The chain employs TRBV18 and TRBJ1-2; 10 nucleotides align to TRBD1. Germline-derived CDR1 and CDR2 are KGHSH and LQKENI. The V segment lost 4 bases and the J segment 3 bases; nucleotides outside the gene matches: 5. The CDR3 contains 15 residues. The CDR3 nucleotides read TGTGCCAGCTCACGTGACAGGGGGCAGGACTATGGCTACACCTTC. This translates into CASSRDRGQDYGYTF. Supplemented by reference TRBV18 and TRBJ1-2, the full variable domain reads NAGVMQNPRHLVRRRGQEARLRCSPMKGHSHVYWYRQLPEEGLKFMVYLQKENIIDESGMPKERFSAEFPKEGPSILRIQQVVRGDSAAYFCASSRDRGQDYGYTFGSGTRLTVV.